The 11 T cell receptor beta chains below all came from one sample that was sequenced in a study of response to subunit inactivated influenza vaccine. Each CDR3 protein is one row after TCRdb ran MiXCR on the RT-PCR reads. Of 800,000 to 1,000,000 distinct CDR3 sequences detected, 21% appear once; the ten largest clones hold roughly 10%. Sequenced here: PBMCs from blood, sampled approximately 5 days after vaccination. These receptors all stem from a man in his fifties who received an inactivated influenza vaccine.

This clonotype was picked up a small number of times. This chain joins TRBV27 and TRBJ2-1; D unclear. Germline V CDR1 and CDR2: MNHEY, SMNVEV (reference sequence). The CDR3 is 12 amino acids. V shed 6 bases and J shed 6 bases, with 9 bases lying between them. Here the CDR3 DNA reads TGTGCCAGCAGGAGGAGTGGCAATGAGCAGTTCTTC. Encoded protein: CASRRSGNEQFF.

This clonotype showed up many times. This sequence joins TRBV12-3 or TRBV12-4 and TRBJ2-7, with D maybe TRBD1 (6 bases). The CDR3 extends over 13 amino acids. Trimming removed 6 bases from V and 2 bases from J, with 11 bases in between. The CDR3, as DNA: TGTGCCAGCAGCGAAGGACAGACCTACGAGCAGTACTTC. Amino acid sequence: CASSEGQTYEQYF.

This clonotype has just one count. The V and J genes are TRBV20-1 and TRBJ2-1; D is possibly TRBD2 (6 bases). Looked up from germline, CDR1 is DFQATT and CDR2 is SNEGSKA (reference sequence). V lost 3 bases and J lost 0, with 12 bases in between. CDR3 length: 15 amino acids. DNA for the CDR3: TGCAGTGCTAGTCGTTGGGGGGACTCCTACAATGAGCAGTTCTTC. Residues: CSASRWGDSYNEQFF.

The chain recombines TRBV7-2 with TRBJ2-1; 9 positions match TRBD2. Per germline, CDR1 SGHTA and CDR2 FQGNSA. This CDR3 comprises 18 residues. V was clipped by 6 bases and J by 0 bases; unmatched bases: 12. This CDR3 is CASSSSGVDLSSYNEQFF. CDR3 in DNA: TGTGCCAGCAGTTCTAGCGGGGTCGATTTAAGCTCCTACAATGAGCAGTTCTTC.

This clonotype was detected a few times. The CDR3 nucleotides read TGTGCCAGCAGCTCGACAGGGTTATACGAGCAGTACTTC. This sequence encodes CASSSTGLYEQYF. V is TRBV7-2 and J is TRBJ2-7; 7 positions match TRBD1. Germline V gives CDR1 SGHTA, CDR2 FQGNSA. The CDR3 consists of 13 residues. The V segment lost 4 bases and the J segment 4 bases; nucleotides outside the gene matches: 4. The entire variable domain, with the rest obtained from reference TRBV7-2 and TRBJ2-7, is as follows: GAGVSQSPSNKVTEKGKDVELRCDPISGHTALYWYRQSLGQGLEFLIYFQGNSAPDKSGLPSDRFSAERTGGSVSTLTIQRTQQEDSAVYLCASSSTGLYEQYFGPGTRLTVT.

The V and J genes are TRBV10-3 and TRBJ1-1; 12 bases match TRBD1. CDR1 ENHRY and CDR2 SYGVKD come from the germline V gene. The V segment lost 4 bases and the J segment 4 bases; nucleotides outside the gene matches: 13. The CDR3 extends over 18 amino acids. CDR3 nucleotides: TGTGCCATCAGTGCCTCGGGACAGGGGGCCATAAAGATCACTGAAGCTTTCTTT. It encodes CAISASGQGAIKITEAFF.

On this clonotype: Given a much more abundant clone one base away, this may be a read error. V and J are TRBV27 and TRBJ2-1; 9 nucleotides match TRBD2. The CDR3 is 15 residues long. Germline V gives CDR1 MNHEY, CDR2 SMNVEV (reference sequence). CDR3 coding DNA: TGTGCCAGCAGTTTCGGGACTAGCTCCTACAATGAGCAGGTCTTC. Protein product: CASSFGTSSYNEQVF.

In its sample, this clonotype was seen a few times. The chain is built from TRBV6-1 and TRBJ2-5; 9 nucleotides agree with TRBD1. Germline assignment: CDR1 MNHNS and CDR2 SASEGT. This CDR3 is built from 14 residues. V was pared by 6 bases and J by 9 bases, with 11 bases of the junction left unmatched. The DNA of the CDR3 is TGTGCCAGCAGCGGGACAGGGCCGGTGGTGTCCCAGTACTTC. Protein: CASSGTGPVVSQYF.

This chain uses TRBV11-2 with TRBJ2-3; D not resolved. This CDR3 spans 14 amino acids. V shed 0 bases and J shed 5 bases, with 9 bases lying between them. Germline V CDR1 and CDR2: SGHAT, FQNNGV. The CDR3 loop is CASSLELGKDTQYF. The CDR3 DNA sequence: TGTGCCAGCAGCTTAGAGTTGGGGAAAGATACGCAGTATTTT.

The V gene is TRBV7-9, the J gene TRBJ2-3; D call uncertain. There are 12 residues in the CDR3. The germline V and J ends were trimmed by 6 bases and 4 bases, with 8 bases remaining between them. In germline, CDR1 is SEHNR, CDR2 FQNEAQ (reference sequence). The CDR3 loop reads CASSSRADTQYF. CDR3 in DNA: TGTGCCAGCAGTTCCAGAGCAGATACGCAGTATTTT.

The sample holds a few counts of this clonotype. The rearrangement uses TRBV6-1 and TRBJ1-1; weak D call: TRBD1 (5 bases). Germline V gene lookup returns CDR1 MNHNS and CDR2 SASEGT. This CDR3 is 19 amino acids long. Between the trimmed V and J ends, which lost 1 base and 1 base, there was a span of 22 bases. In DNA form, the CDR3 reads TGTGCCAGCAGTGAAGTGGGGTGGTTGGCGGACAACCGGAACACTGAAGCTTTCTTT. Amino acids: CASSEVGWLADNRNTEAFF.